Listed here is a single T cell receptor beta chain. Its antigen is unidentified. Other DNA variants within this sample encode the same CDR3. The CDR3 length is 12 residues. The germline CDR1 and CDR2 sequences are LNHDA and SQIVND (reference sequence). Trimming left V 11 bases short and J 7 bases short, with 15 bases between. Primers: 60 Vbeta forward and 13 Jbeta reverse. The method was immunoSEQ multiplex PCR; TCRdb's version includes in-frame clones alone and lacks a portion of them. Of 90,000 to 100,000 clones listed, under 85% are singletons. The data stem from a study of cytomegalovirus exposure and HLA in healthy donors. Study conclusions and caveats: With later analysis, a missense DCLRE1C variant became linked to TCR beta V- and J-gene trimming.

This chain links TRBV19 with TRBJ2-1, with D tentatively TRBD1 (6 bases). The sample was PBMCs. The receptor comes from a man aged 40-49 years in good health and CMV-seronegative. As DNA, the CDR3 is TGTGCCGCCAGCGACAGGTATAATGAGCAGTTCTTC. This sequence encodes CAASDRYNEQFF.